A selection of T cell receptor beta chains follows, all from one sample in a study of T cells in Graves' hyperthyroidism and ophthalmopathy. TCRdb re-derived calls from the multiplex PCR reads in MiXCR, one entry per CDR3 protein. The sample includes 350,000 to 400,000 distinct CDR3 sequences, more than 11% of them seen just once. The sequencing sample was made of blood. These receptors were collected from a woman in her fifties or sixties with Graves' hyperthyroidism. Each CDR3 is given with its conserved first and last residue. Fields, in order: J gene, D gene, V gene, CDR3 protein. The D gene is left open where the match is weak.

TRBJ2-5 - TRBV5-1 CASSLVAGAETQYF
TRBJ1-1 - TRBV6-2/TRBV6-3 CASRLGSNTEAFF
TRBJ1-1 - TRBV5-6 CASSLEEGAGVTEAFF
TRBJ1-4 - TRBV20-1 CSAKLRGSATNEKLFF
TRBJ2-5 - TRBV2 CASSGQGRAQETQYF
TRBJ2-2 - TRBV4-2 CASSQAWTDTGELFF
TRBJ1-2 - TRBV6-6 CASSYSRRVGYTF
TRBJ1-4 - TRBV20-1 CSARGGQGLEKLFF
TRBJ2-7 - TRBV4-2 CASSQARVGYEQYF
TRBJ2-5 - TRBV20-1 CSARDWAGQETQYF
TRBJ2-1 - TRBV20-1 CSGVASLNNEQFF
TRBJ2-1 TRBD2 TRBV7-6 CASSPGLAGGGEQFF
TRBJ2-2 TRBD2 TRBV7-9 CASSSGLAGDHTGELFF
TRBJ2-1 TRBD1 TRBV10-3 CAIRPGQSNEQFF
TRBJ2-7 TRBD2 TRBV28 CASSSSGSGGLYEQYF
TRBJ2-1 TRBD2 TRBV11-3 CASSPGLAGVRNEQFF
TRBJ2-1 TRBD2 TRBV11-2 CASSTNSGKGYNEQFF
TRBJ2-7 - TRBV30 CAWSAWGEQYF
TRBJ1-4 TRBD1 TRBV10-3 CAISTGTGTSANEKLFF
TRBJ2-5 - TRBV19 CASSTRFSGETQYF
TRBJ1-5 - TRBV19 CASSIEGDYSNQPQHF
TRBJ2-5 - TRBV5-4 CASSLTVQETQYF
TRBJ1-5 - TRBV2 CASSDDSNQPQHF
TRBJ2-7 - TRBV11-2 CASSAQIGKPYEQYF
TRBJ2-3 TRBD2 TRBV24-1 CATSDLQAGVVGTQYF
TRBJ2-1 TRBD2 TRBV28 CASSLSSLAGTYNEQFF